This entry is about one T cell receptor (beta chain). The CDR3 consists of 14 residues. CDR1 and CDR2 from the germline V gene are MNHEY and SVGAGI. Trimming removed 2 bases from V and 2 bases from J; junction bases left unmatched: 3. Under the authors' procedure: Nucleated cell number was recorded as an estimate derived from reference gene primer amplification. Sequenced by immunoSEQ multiplex PCR; TCRdb stores in-frame clones only, minus some. V, J and clone size derive from that table, while D and trimming were established from the DNA sequence. The sample has 65,000 to 90,000 clones, roughly 78% seen once. These data originate in a study of blood T cell repertoires in COVID-19. Background on the study: The United States, Italy and Spain supplied acute and convalescent COVID-19 samples. T cells, B-cell-depleted T cells, or PBMCs supplied cDNA or gDNA.

V is TRBV6-5 and J is TRBJ2-7, with 7 positions matching TRBD1. This clonotype originated in a man in his sixties with acute or convalescent COVID-19. The source material was peripheral blood. The CDR3 nucleotides are TGTGCCAGCAGTTACAGGGGGCTCACCTACGAGCAGTACTTC. Translating it yields CASSYRGLTYEQYF.